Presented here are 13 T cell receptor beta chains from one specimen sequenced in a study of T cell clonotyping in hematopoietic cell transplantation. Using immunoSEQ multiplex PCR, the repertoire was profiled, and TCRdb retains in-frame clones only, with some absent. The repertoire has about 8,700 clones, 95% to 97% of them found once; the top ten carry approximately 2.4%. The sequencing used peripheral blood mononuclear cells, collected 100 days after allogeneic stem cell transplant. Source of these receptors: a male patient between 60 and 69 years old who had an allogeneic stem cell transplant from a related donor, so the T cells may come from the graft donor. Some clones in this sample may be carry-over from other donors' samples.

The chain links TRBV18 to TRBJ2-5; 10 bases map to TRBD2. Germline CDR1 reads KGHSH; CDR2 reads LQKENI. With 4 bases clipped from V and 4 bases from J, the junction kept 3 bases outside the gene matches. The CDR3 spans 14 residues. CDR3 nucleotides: TGTGCCAGCTCACGTTCTAGCGGGGGAGAGACCCAGTACTTC. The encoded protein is CASSRSSGGETQYF.

CDR3 protein: CAWSRGGTDTQYF. The CDR3 DNA sequence: TGTGCCTGGAGCAGGGGGGGCACAGATACGCAGTATTTT. The rearrangement links TRBV30 to TRBJ2-3, with a weak D call TRBD1 (7 bases). The V end lost 3 bases, the J end lost 1 base, and 8 bases lay between the germline ends. Germline V gene lookup returns CDR1 GTSNPN and CDR2 SVGIG (reference sequence). The CDR3 runs 13 residues. Full variable domain (outside the CDR3, taken from reference TRBV30 and TRBJ2-3): SQTIHQWPATLVQPVGSPLSLECTVEGTSNPNLYWYRQAAGRGLQLLFYSVGIGQISSEVPQNLSASRPQDRQFILSSKKLLLSDSGFYLCAWSRGGTDTQYFGPGTRLTVL.

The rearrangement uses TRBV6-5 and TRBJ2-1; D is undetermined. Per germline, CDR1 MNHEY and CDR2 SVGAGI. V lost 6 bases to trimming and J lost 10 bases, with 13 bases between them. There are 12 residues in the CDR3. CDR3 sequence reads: CASSIGHREQFF. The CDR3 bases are TGTGCCAGCAGCATCGGTCACCGGGAGCAGTTCTTC.

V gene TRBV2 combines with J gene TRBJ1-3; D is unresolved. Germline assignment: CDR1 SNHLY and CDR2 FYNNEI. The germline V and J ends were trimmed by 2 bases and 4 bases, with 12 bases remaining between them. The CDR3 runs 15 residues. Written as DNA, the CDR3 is TGTGCCAGCAGTGAAAAGGAGGGTGTCGGAAACACCATATATTTT. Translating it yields CASSEKEGVGNTIYF. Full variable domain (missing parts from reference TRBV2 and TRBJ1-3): EPEVTQTPSHQVTQMGQEVILRCVPISNHLYFYWYRQILGQKVEFLVSFYNNEISEKSEIFDDQFSVERPDGSNFTLKIRSTKLEDSAMYFCASSEKEGVGNTIYFGEGSWLTVV.

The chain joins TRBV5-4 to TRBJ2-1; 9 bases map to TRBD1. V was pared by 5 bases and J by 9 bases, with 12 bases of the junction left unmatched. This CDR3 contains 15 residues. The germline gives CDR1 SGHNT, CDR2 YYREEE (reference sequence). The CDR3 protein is CASRYGQGIRAEQFF. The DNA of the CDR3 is TGTGCCAGCAGGTATGGACAGGGGATTCGGGCTGAGCAGTTCTTC.

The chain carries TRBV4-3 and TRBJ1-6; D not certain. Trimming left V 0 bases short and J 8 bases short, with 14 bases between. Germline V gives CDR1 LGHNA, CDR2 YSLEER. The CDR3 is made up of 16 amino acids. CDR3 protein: CASSQEGRGGHSPLHF. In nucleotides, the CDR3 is TGCGCCAGCAGCCAAGAGGGTCGGGGAGGTCATTCACCCCTCCACTTT.

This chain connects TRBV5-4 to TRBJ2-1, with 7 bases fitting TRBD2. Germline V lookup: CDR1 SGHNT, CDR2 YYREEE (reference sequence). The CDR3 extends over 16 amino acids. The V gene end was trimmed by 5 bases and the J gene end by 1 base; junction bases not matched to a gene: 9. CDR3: CASRASRGTSYNEQFF. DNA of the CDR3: TGTGCCAGCAGGGCTTCGCGGGGGACGTCCTACAATGAGCAGTTCTTC.

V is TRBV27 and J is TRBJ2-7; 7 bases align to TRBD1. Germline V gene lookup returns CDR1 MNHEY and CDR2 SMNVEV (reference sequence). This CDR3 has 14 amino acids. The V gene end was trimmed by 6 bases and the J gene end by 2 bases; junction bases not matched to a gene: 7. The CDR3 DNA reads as TGTGCCAGCAGCCTGGGACAGTTTGCCTACGAGCAGTACTTC. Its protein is CASSLGQFAYEQYF.

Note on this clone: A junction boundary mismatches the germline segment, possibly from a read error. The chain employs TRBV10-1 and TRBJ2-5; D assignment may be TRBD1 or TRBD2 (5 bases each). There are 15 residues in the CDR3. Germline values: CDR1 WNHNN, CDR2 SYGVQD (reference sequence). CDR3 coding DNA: TGCGCCAGGGAATTGGGGCGGGTATACCACGAGACCCAGTACTTC. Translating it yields CARELGRVYHETQYF.

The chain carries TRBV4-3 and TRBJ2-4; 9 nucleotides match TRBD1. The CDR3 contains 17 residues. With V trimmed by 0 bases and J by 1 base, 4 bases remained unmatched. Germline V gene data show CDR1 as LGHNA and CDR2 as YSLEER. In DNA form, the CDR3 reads TGCGCCAGCAGCCAAGAGTCTGGACAGGGGGCCAAAAACATTCAGTACTTC. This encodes CASSQESGQGAKNIQYF.

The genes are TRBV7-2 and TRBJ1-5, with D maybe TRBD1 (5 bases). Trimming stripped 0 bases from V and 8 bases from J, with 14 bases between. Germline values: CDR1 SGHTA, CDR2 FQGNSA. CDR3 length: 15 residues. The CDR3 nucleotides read TGTGCCAGCAGCTTAGCAGTTCCAGGGAGGGAGCCCCAGCATTTT. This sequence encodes CASSLAVPGREPQHF.

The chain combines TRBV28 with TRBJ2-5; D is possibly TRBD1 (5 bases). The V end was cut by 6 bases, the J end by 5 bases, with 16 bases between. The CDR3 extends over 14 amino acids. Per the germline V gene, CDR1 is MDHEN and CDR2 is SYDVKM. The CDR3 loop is CASRLQGSAETQYF. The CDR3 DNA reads TGTGCCAGCAGACTCCAGGGCTCGGCGGAGACCCAGTACTTC.

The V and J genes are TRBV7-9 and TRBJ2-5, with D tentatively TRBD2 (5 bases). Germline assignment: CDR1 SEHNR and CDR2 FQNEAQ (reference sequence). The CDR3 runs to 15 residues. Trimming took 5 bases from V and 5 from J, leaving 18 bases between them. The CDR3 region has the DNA TGTGCCAGCAGCGCGGACTGGACGAAAGGGGAGACCCAGTACTTC. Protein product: CASSADWTKGETQYF.